The source of this T cell receptor gamma chain is a study of gamma-delta chains in newborns, infants, children. Study at large: Microbial exposure reportedly drives polyclonal innate γδ T cell expansion after birth.

In germline, CDR1 is VENAVY, CDR2 YDSYNSRV. V shed 5 bases, J shed 5 bases, and the junction held 8 bases outside the gene matches. The CDR3 is 14 amino acids. TCRdb called clones from the reads again using CATT. The data show 3,500 to 4,000 gamma-chain clones, roughly 60% seen once. The sample consisted of blood. The receptor's source is a child who was a newborn, infant or young child, either healthy, febrile or measles-vaccinated (not recorded which). The V and J genes are TRGV8 and TRGJP1. In the absence of a J gene in TCRdb, the DNA was matched to germline to assign it here. The CDR3 loop reads CATWAPHTGWFKIF. The CDR3 bases are TGTGCCACCTGGGCACCTCATACTGGTTGGTTCAAGATATTT.